This T cell receptor beta chain was documented in a study of cytomegalovirus exposure and HLA in healthy donors. V gave up 6 bases and J gave up 0 bases; unmatched junction bases: 4. CDR3 length: 16 residues. Germline CDR1 is MNHNY and CDR2 is SVGAGI (reference sequence). The PCR contained 60 Vbeta and 13 Jbeta primers. Method: immunoSEQ multiplex PCR; TCRdb's copy keeps in-frame clones and lacks some. The sample consists of 150,000 to 250,000 clones, 79% of them appearing once. This clone was picked up a small number of times. Antigen specificity is unknown. Study conclusions and caveats: HLA restriction was apparent for most CMV-associated TCR beta chains in a later analysis. Most TCR beta V segments were productive about 87% or about 30% of the time in an earlier analysis.

Specimen: PBMCs. This clonotype originated in a girl between 5 and 17 years old in good health and CMV-seropositive. V gene TRBV6-6 combines with J gene TRBJ1-5; 11 bases map to TRBD1. In DNA form, the CDR3 reads TGTGCCAGCAGCCCGGACAGGGGGCATAGCAATCAGCCCCAGCATTTT. Protein sequence: CASSPDRGHSNQPQHF.